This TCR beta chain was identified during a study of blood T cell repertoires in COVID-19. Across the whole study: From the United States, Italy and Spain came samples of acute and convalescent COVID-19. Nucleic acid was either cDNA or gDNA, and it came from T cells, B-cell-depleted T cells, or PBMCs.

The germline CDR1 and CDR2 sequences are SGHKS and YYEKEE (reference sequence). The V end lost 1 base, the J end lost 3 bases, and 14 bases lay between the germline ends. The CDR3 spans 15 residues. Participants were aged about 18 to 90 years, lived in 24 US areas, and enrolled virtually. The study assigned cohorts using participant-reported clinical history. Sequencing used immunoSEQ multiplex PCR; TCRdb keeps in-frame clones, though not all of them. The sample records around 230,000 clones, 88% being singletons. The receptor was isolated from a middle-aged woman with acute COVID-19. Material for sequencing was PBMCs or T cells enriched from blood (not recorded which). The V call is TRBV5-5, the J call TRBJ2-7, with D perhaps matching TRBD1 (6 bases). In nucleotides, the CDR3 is TGTGCCAGCAGCTTGACCGGGACACCCTTCTACGAGCAGTACGTC. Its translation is CASSLTGTPFYEQYV.